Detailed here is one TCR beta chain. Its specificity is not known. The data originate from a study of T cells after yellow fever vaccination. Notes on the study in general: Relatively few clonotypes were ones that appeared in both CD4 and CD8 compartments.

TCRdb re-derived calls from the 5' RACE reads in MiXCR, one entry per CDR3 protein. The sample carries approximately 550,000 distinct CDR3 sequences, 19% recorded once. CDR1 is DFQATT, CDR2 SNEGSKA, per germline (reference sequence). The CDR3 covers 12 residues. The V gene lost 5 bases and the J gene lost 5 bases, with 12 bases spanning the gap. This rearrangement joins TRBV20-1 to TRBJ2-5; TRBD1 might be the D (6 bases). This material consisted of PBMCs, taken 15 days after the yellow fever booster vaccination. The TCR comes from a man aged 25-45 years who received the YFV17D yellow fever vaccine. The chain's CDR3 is CSAPGQRETQYF. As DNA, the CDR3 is TGCAGTGCTCCCGGACAGAGGGAGACCCAGTACTTC.